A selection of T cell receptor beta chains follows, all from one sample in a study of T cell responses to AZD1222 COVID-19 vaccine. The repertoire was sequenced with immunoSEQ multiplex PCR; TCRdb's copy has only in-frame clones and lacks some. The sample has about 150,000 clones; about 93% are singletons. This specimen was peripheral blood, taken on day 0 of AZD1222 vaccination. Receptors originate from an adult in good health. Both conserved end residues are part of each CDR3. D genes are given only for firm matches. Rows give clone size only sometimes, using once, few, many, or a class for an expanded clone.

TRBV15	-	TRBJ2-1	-	CATSRDRGDINEQFF	TGTGCCACCAGCAGAGATAGAGGAGATATCAATGAGCAGTTCTTC
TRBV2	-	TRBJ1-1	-	CASTHRLNTEAFF	TGTGCCAGCACCCACCGCCTGAACACTGAAGCTTTCTTT
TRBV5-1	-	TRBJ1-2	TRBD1	CASSIGQGGGYTF	TGCGCCAGCAGCATTGGACAGGGAGGTGGCTACACCTTC
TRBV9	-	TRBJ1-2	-	CASSHKPGLYGYTF	TGTGCCAGCAGCCACAAACCGGGACTTTATGGCTACACCTTC
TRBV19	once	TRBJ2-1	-	CASRTLASSYNEQFF	TGTGCCAGTAGGACTTTAGCGAGCTCCTACAATGAGCAGTTCTTC
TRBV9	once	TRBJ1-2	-	CASRCSECYGYTF	TGTGCCAGCAGGTGCAGTGAGTGTTATGGCTACACCTTC
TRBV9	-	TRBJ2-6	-	CASSSREYSGANVLTF	TGTGCCAGCAGCTCACGAGAGTACTCTGGGGCCAACGTCCTGACTTTC
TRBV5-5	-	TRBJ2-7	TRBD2	CASSSSGGSYEQYF	TGTGCCAGCAGCTCTAGCGGGGGCTCCTACGAGCAGTACTTC
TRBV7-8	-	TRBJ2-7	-	CASSITPEGDLSYEQYF	TGTGCCAGCAGTATTACCCCGGAGGGAGACCTCTCCTACGAGCAGTACTTC
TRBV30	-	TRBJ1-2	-	CAWSVSGGNYGYTF	TGTGCCTGGAGTGTCTCGGGGGGCAACTATGGCTACACCTTC
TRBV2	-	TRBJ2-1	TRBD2	CASRGLAGGSSYNEQFF	TGTGCCAGCAGGGGACTAGCGGGGGGAAGCTCCTACAATGAGCAGTTCTTC
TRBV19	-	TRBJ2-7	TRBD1	CASTPTGASYEQYF	TGTGCCAGTACCCCGACAGGGGCCTCCTACGAGCAGTACTTC
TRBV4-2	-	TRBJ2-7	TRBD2	CASSSQRTSGRDEQYF	TGTGCCAGCAGCTCACAAAGGACTAGCGGGAGGGACGAGCAGTACTTC
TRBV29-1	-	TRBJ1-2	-	CSVGGQADGYTF	TGCAGCGTTGGAGGGCAGGCTGATGGCTACACCTTC
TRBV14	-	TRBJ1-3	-	CASSLQLYGNTIYF	TGTGCCAGCAGCTTACAGCTCTACGGAAACACCATATATTTT
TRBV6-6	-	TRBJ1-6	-	CASSYSNVAERGHF	TGTGCCAGCAGTTACTCGAACGTAGCAGAACGAGGCCACTTT
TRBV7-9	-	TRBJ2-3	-	CASSSNRGREKRDTQYF	TGTGCCAGCAGCTCCAACCGGGGGCGGGAGAAAAGAGATACGCAGTATTTT
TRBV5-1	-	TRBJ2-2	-	CASSLGAGPTGELFF	TGCGCCAGCAGCTTGGGGGCAGGACCCACCGGGGAGCTGTTTTTT
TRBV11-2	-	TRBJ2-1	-	CASSATGTNSYNEQFF	TGTGCCAGCAGCGCGACCGGGACAAATTCTTACAATGAGCAGTTCTTC
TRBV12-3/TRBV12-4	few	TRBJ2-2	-	CASRGDDTGELFF	TGTGCCAGCAGGGGGGACGACACCGGGGAGCTGTTTTTT
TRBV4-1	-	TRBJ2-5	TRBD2	CASSRGGQETQYF	TGCGCCAGCAGTCGGGGAGGGCAAGAGACCCAGTACTTC
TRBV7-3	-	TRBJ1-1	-	CASSLRPGITEAFF	TGTGCCAGCAGCCTAAGACCGGGCATAACTGAAGCTTTCTTT
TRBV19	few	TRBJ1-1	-	CASIGTEAFF	TGTGCCAGTATAGGCACTGAAGCTTTCTTT
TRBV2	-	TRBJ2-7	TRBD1	CASRLTGTGTYEQYF	TGTGCCAGCAGACTCACCGGGACAGGGACCTACGAGCAGTACTTC
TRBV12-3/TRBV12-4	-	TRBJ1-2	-	CASSFGYGYTF	TGTGCCAGCAGTTTCGGCTATGGCTACACCTTC
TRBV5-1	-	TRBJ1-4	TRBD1	CASSPLTGNEKLFF	TGCGCCAGTTCTCCTCTGACAGGGAATGAAAAACTGTTTTTT
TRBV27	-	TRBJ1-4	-	CASSLWGATNEKLFF	TGTGCCAGCAGTTTATGGGGGGCAACTAATGAAAAACTGTTTTTT
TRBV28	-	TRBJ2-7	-	CASSPTGGWVAYEQYF	TGTGCCAGCAGTCCCACAGGAGGGTGGGTGGCCTACGAGCAGTACTTC
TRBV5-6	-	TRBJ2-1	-	CASSQTGGGNNEQFF	TGTGCCAGCAGCCAGACTGGGGGAGGCAACAATGAGCAGTTCTTC
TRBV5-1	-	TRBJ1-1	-	CASSLAGPGWNTEAFF	TGCGCCAGCAGCTTGGCCGGTCCAGGGTGGAACACTGAAGCTTTCTTT
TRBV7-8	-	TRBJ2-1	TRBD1	CASSLGDRGRGEQFF	TGTGCCAGCAGCTTAGGGGACAGGGGGCGCGGGGAGCAGTTCTTC
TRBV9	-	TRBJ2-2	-	CASSVAGDGSGELFF	TGTGCCAGCAGCGTAGCTGGGGATGGGTCCGGGGAGCTGTTTTTT
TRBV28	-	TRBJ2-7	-	CASSLSGVYEQYF	TGTGCCAGCAGTTTATCGGGAGTCTACGAGCAGTACTTC
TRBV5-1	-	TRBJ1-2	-	CASSLVQGYNYGYTF	TGCGCCAGCAGCTTGGTGCAGGGGTATAACTATGGCTACACCTTC
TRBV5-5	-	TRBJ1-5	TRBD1	CASSLGPTGISNQPQHF	TGTGCCAGCAGCTTGGGTCCGACAGGGATTAGCAATCAGCCCCAGCATTTT
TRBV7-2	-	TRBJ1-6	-	CASSLGLGTNSPLHF	TGTGCCAGCAGCTTAGGTCTGGGGACGAATTCACCCCTCCACTTT
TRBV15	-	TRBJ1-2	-	CATSRGGVGYTF	TGTGCCACCAGCAGAGGAGGGGTTGGCTACACCTTC
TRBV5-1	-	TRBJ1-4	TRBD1	CASSRAGTGDEKLFF	TGCGCCAGCAGCAGAGCCGGGACAGGGGATGAAAAACTGTTTTTT
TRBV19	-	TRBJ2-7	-	CASSYRDSAYEQYF	TGTGCCAGTAGCTACAGGGACTCGGCCTACGAGCAGTACTTC
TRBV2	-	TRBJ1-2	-	CASSDPGVVGYGYTF	TGTGCCAGCAGTGACCCTGGGGTCGTCGGCTATGGCTACACCTTC
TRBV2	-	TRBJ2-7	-	CASSEWKGSYEQYF	TGTGCCAGCAGTGAATGGAAGGGCTCCTACGAGCAGTACTTC
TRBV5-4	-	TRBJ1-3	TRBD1	CASSSDRASPGNTIYF	TGTGCCAGCAGCTCGGACAGGGCTTCGCCCGGAAACACCATATATTTT
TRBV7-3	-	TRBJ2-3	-	CASSLIGVGTDTQYF	TGTGCCAGCAGCTTAATAGGAGTCGGCACAGATACGCAGTATTTT
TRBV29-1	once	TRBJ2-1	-	CSVEWLAGNEQFF	TGCAGCGTTGAGTGGCTCGCGGGGAATGAGCAGTTCTTC
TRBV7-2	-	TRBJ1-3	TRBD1	CASSIRQGISGNTIYF	TGTGCCAGCAGCATCAGACAGGGAATATCTGGAAACACCATATATTTT
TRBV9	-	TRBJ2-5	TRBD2	CASSPGGGVETQYF	TGTGCCAGCAGCCCCGGGGGGGGAGTGGAGACCCAGTACTTC
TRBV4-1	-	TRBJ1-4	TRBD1	CASSQMDRTNEKLFF	TGCGCCAGCAGCCAGATGGACAGGACTAATGAAAAACTGTTTTTT
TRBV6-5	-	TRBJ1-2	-	CASSPNPTYYGYTF	TGTGCCAGCAGTCCGAACCCTACATACTATGGCTACACCTTC
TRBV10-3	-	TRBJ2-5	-	CAISESVGTETQYF	TGTGCCATCAGTGAGTCGGTGGGGACAGAGACCCAGTACTTC
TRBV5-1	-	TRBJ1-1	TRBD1	CASSLVVTGIHTEAFF	TGCGCCAGCAGCTTGGTCGTGACAGGGATTCACACTGAAGCTTTCTTT
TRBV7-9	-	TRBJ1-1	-	CASSPIPRGNTEAFF	TGTGCCAGCAGCCCTATCCCCCGGGGGAACACTGAAGCTTTCTTT
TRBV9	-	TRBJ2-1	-	CASSVGSDPPWFF	TGTGCCAGCAGCGTAGGGTCCGATCCTCCGTGGTTCTTC
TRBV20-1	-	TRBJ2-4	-	CSAAHEGIQYF	TGCAGTGCAGCTCACGAAGGGATTCAGTACTTC
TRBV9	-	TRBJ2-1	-	CASSAQPHSSYNEQFF	TGTGCCAGCAGCGCTCAACCTCATAGCTCCTACAATGAGCAGTTCTTC
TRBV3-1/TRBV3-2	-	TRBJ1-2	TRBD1	CASSPDRGNYGYTF	TGTGCCAGCAGCCCGGACAGGGGGAACTATGGCTACACCTTC
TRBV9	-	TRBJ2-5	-	CASSRGSEGETQYF	TGTGCCAGCAGCCGAGGGTCGGAGGGTGAGACCCAGTACTTC
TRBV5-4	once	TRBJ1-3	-	CASSPDLNSGNTIYF	TGTGCCAGCAGCCCAGACCTGAACTCAGGAAACACCATATATTTT
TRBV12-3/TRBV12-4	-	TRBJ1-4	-	CASSLRYEKLFF	TGTGCCAGCAGCCTTCGGTATGAAAAACTGTTTTTT
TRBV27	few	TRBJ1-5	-	CASSPSRPNIQPQHF	TGTGCCAGCAGTCCGTCGAGGCCTAATATTCAGCCCCAGCATTTT